Presented here are 15 T cell receptor beta chains from one specimen sequenced in a study of vaccination effects on CD4 cells after COVID-19. For these receptors, no antigen is known. Sequenced by immunoSEQ multiplex PCR; TCRdb stores in-frame clones only, minus some. The sample holds under 75,000 clones, 80% seen once. CD4+ T cells specific for antigen were expanded with viral peptide pools by the ViraFEST assay before sequencing. Investigators separated out CD4+ T cells once 10 days of culture had passed. All vaccine recipients tested negative for nucleocapsid antibodies and had never contracted SARS-CoV-2 infection. The material sequenced was CD4+ T cells from PBMCs cultured with SARS-CoV-2 spike peptides, taken before COVID-19 vaccination. These receptor sequences come from a human donor who received a COVID-19 vaccine.

The chain carries TRBV9 and TRBJ2-3; D is possibly TRBD2 (6 bases). This CDR3 comprises 16 residues. Germline V CDR1 and CDR2: SGDLS, YYNGEE. Trimming removed 3 bases from V and 2 bases from J, with 16 bases in between. CDR3 sequence reads: CASSAQFGGFTDTQYF. The CDR3 region has the DNA TGTGCCAGCAGCGCCCAATTTGGAGGGTTCACAGATACGCAGTATTTT. The full variable domain, with the rest looked up from reference TRBV9 and TRBJ2-3, is DSGVTQTPKHLITATGQRVTLRCSPRSGDLSVYWYQQSLDQGLQFLIQYYNGEERAKGNILERFSAQQFPDLHSELNLSSLELGDSALYFCASSAQFGGFTDTQYFGPGTRLTVL.

CDR3 DNA: TGTGCCAGCAGTTACCTAGGGGACAGCCGAGGGGAAAAACTGTTTTTT. Residues: CASSYLGDSRGEKLFF. This chain connects TRBV6-5 to TRBJ1-4; 7 bases fit TRBD1. The V segment lost 2 bases and the J segment 8 bases; nucleotides outside the gene matches: 11. The length of the CDR3 is 16 residues. Germline V CDR1 and CDR2: MNHEY, SVGAGI.

The J gene is TRBJ2-2, the V gene TRBV12-3 or TRBV12-4; D not certain. The CDR3 is 11 residues long. Trimming removed 6 bases from V and 6 bases from J, with 5 bases in between. The DNA for the CDR3 is TGTGCCAGCAGGAGAGCCGGGGAGCTGTTTTTT. Amino acid sequence: CASRRAGELFF.

The chain uses TRBV19 and TRBJ2-1; 14 nucleotides agree with TRBD2. The CDR3 spans 15 residues. The V gene end was trimmed by 5 bases and the J gene end by 7 bases; junction bases not matched to a gene: 4. Per the germline V gene, CDR1 is LNHDA and CDR2 is SQIVND (reference sequence). DNA of the CDR3: TGTGCCAGTAGTGAGTGGACTAGCGGGGGGAATGAGCAGTTCTTC. Its protein is CASSEWTSGGNEQFF. Together with reference TRBV19 and TRBJ2-1, the CDR3 gives the full variable domain: DGGITQSPKYLFRKEGQNVTLSCEQNLNHDAMYWYRQDPGQGLRLIYYSQIVNDFQKGDIAEGYSVSREKKESFPLTVTSAQKNPTAFYLCASSEWTSGGNEQFFGPGTRLTVL.

This sequence joins TRBV19 and TRBJ1-2; 8 bases map to TRBD1. Germline-derived CDR1 and CDR2 are LNHDA and SQIVND (reference sequence). After removal of 9 bases from V and 0 bases from J, the junction contained 21 bases not matched to a gene. The CDR3 is 19 amino acids. In DNA, the CDR3 is TGTGCCAGAACCCGCCGGGACAGGCAGAACGAGGATACTAACTATGGCTACACCTTC. This translates into CARTRRDRQNEDTNYGYTF.

This chain connects TRBV6-4 to TRBJ1-1; D is possibly TRBD1 (5 bases). CDR1 is MRHNA and CDR2 is SNTAGT in the germline V gene. Between the trimmed V and J ends, which lost 0 bases and 4 bases, there was a span of 15 bases. CDR3 size: 16 residues. The CDR3 loop reads CASSDSGGRASTEAFF. As DNA, the CDR3 is TGTGCCAGCAGTGACTCGGGTGGCAGGGCGTCCACTGAAGCTTTCTTT.

The chain is built from TRBV5-1 and TRBJ2-5; perhaps TRBD1 as D (6 bases). V was shortened by 3 bases and J by 5 bases, with 8 bases between the two germline ends. Germline V lookup: CDR1 SGHRS, CDR2 YFSETQ. The CDR3 has 12 amino acids. CDR3 sequence reads: CASSSRGETQYF. For the CDR3, the DNA is TGCGCCAGCAGCTCGAGGGGGGAGACCCAGTACTTC.

The V and J genes are TRBV24-1 and TRBJ2-3; the D gene is possibly TRBD2 (5 bases). V was trimmed by 3 bases and J by 3 bases, leaving 15 bases between them. Germline V CDR1 and CDR2: KGHDR, SFDVKD. The CDR3 is 16 amino acids. The CDR3 DNA is TGTGCCACCAGTGATATCAAGGGCAAGCGGACAGATACGCAGTATTTT. Protein product: CATSDIKGKRTDTQYF.

The chain couples TRBV5-6 to TRBJ2-3; D remains ambiguous. V was pared by 0 bases and J by 0 bases, with 11 bases between. This CDR3 has 16 residues. Looked up from germline, CDR1 is SGHDT and CDR2 is YYEEEE. CDR3 DNA sequence: TGTGCCAGCAGCTTGGGGCCGCCCCTAAGCACAGATACGCAGTATTTT. Its protein is CASSLGPPLSTDTQYF.

V is TRBV7-7 and J is TRBJ2-3; TRBD1 matches at 8 bases. The CDR3 runs 13 residues. V was clipped by 3 bases and J by 4 bases; unmatched bases: 0. Germline V CDR1 and CDR2: SSHAT, FNYEAQ (reference sequence). CDR3 bases: TGTGCCAGCAGCTTGGGACAGGCAGATACGCAGTATTTT. Translation gives CASSLGQADTQYF.

This chain uses TRBV18 with TRBJ2-1, with 9 positions matching TRBD1. CDR3 size: 14 residues. Germline values: CDR1 KGHSH, CDR2 LQKENI. The V and J ends lost 5 bases and 4 bases, in that order; junction bases with no gene match: 3. CDR3 sequence: CASSGTGRYNEQFF. The CDR3 nucleotides read TGTGCCAGCTCAGGGACAGGGCGATACAATGAGCAGTTCTTC.

The gene calls are TRBV6-6 and TRBJ2-5, with 11 bases lining up with TRBD1. The ends lost 5 bases at V and 5 bases at J; junction bases unmatched: 13. The length of the CDR3 is 17 residues. The germline CDR1 and CDR2 sequences are MNHNY and SVGAGI (reference sequence). The CDR3 nucleotides read TGTGCCAGCAGTAGATGGACAGGGGGCGCTTCTCAGGAGACCCAGTACTTC. The encoded protein is CASSRWTGGASQETQYF.

This clone was seen only once. The chain joins TRBV7-8 to TRBJ1-4; D unresolved. Germline V gene lookup returns CDR1 SGHVS and CDR2 FQNEAQ. Trimming removed 0 bases at V and 3 bases at J, with 8 bases between. The CDR3 sequence is 15 residues long. The CDR3 nucleotides read TGTGCCAGCAGCTTAGCGTGGAGGTCTAATGAAAAACTGTTTTTT. Protein: CASSLAWRSNEKLFF.

The gene calls are TRBV3-1 (or the pseudogene TRBV3-2) and TRBJ1-6; D ambiguous. CDR1 and CDR2 (germline): LGHDT, YNNKEL (reference sequence). Trimming removed 10 bases from V and 2 bases from J, with 9 bases in between. This CDR3 contains 13 residues. The CDR3: CATRGPYNSPLHF. The DNA for the CDR3 is TGTGCCACCCGAGGGCCCTATAATTCACCCCTCCACTTT.

With respect to this clone: Other DNA sequences in this sample translate to the same CDR3. V is TRBV2 and J is TRBJ2-7, with a weak D call TRBD2 (5 bases). V was trimmed by 6 bases and J by 3 bases, leaving 9 bases between them. Germline V lookup: CDR1 SNHLY, CDR2 FYNNEI. The CDR3 runs to 12 residues. The CDR3 sequence is CASRVGSYEQYV. CDR3 coding DNA: TGTGCCAGCAGAGTGGGGAGCTACGAGCAGTACGTC.